One sample yielded the 6 T cell receptor beta chains listed below, sequenced in a study of blood T cell repertoires in COVID-19. Profiled with immunoSEQ multiplex PCR; TCRdb holds only in-frame clones, not every one. The sample has 150,000 to 200,000 clones; around three quarters are singletons. The material sequenced was peripheral blood. Source of these receptors: a man aged 70 or older with active or convalescent COVID-19.

This clone was observed once. This chain joins TRBV10-1 and TRBJ2-3; 7 nucleotides match TRBD2. The CDR3 is 16 amino acids. Germline V gene lookup returns CDR1 WNHNN and CDR2 SYGVQD (reference sequence). With V trimmed by 3 bases and J by 4 bases, 10 bases remained unmatched. The CDR3 bases are TGCGCCAGCAGTGATCCGGGCGGGAGTCGGCCAGATACGCAGTATTTT. Protein product: CASSDPGGSRPDTQYF.

This sequence joins TRBV12-3 or TRBV12-4 and TRBJ2-2, with no clear D. Trimming took off 6 bases at V and 9 bases at J, with 8 bases between the two ends. The CDR3 spans 11 residues. CDR3 DNA: TGTGCCAGCAGCCCATCCCGGGAGCTGTTTTTT. Translated, it gives CASSPSRELFF.

This clone was observed a single time. This chain uses TRBV25-1 with TRBJ2-5, with TRBD2 matching over 10 bases. The CDR3 is 15 residues long. The germline V gene has CDR1 MGHDK and CDR2 SYGVNS. The V gene end was trimmed by 3 bases and the J gene end by 7 bases; junction bases not matched to a gene: 8. CDR3 nucleotides: TGTGCCAGCAGTGATGCCGGACTAGCGGAGGGGACCCAGTACTTC. This translates into CASSDAGLAEGTQYF.

This CDR3 reads CASKTTGTSGDNEQFF. The DNA for the CDR3 is TGTGCCAGCAAGACTACCGGGACTAGCGGGGACAATGAGCAGTTCTTC. The chain joins TRBV2 to TRBJ2-1; 13 nucleotides line up with TRBD2. This CDR3 spans 16 amino acids. In germline, CDR1 is SNHLY, CDR2 FYNNEI. Unmatched junction bases numbered 8, after V lost 7 bases and J lost 5 bases.

The table lists this clone with a few counts. The V gene is TRBV4-2, the J gene TRBJ2-7, with 12 bases identical to TRBD1. The V segment lost 2 bases and the J segment 7 bases; nucleotides outside the gene matches: 6. The germline V gene has CDR1 LGHNA and CDR2 YNFKEQ. The CDR3 contains 15 residues. The CDR3 loop is CASSQPGQGANEQYF. Here the CDR3 DNA reads TGTGCCAGCAGCCAACCGGGACAGGGGGCAAATGAGCAGTACTTC.

The V and J genes are TRBV2 and TRBJ2-2, with D perhaps matching TRBD2 (5 bases). Trimming took 7 bases from V and 4 from J, leaving 10 bases between them. The germline V gene has CDR1 SNHLY and CDR2 FYNNEI. CDR3 length: 13 amino acids. CDR3 coding DNA: TGTGCCAGCAAGGAGGTTCGCACCGGGGAGCTGTTTTTT. Its translation: CASKEVRTGELFF.